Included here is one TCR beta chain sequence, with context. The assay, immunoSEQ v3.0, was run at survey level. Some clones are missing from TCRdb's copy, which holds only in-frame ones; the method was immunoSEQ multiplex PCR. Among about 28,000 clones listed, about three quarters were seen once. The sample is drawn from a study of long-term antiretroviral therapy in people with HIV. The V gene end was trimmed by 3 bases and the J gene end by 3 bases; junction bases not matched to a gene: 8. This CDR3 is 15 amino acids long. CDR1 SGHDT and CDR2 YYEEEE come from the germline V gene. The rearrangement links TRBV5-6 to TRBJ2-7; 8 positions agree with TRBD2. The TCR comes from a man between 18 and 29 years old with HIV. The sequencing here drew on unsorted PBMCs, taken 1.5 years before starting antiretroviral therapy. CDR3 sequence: CASSSLTSGGYEQYF. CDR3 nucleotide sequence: TGTGCCAGCAGCTCCCTAACTAGCGGCGGCTACGAGCAGTACTTC. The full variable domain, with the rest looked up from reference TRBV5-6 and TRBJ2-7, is DAGVTQSPTHLIKTRGQQVTLRCSPKSGHDTVSWYQQALGQGPQFIFQYYEEEERQRGNFPDRFSGHQFPNYSSELNVNALLLGDSALYLCASSSLTSGGYEQYFGPGTRLTVT.